Here is one T cell receptor (beta chain) with its context. The antigen is not known. This sequence may be a read error, since a much larger clone differs from it by one base. This record belongs to a study of T cells after yellow fever vaccination. Germline CDR1 and CDR2: MNHNS and SASEGT. The CDR3 loop spans 14 amino acids. A universal primer site and UMIs were added as TCR cDNA was made by 5'RACE template switching. A single record per CDR3 protein comes from TCRdb applying MiXCR to the 5' RACE reads. The data contain just under 600,000 distinct CDR3 sequences, approximately 12% of them singletons. Study-level results: Weaker overall was a secondary response that nonetheless peaked faster, on day 5 versus 15. Although most clonotypes did not, a small share appeared in both CD4 and CD8 compartments. The study re-detected most primary-vaccination clones after the booster (96% CD4, 80% to 90% CD8).

The rearrangement links TRBV6-1 to TRBJ1-1; the match to TRBD1 covers 10 bases. The sequence derives from a man aged 30-40 years who received the YFV17D yellow fever vaccine. The sample here was PBMCs, taken on the day of the yellow fever booster vaccination. The CDR3 DNA reads as TGTGCCAGCAGTGGGACAGGGGGGAACACTGAAGTTTTCTTT. It translates to CASSGTGGNTEVFF.